This T cell receptor (beta chain) emerged from a study of blood T cell repertoires in COVID-19. The table came from immunoSEQ multiplex PCR; TCRdb's copy has only in-frame clones and leaves some out. The table includes over 120,000 clones, approximately 88% detected once. The CDR3 sequence is 13 residues long. Germline V CDR1 and CDR2: LNHDA, SQIVND (reference sequence). The V end lost 7 bases, the J end lost 8 bases, and 17 bases lay between the germline ends. The sample comprised peripheral blood. The chain couples TRBV19 to TRBJ1-2; weak D call: TRBD1 (5 bases). The clonotype comes from a man between 65 and 79 years old with acute or convalescent COVID-19. CDR3 bases: TGTGCCAGTACCACGGAATCAAGGGGAGGCTACACCTTC. Translation: CASTTESRGGYTF.